Reported below is one T cell receptor (beta chain). Its antigen is not yet known. One end of the junction fails to match germline, which may point to a read error. From its cysteine to its phenylalanine, the CDR3 spans 13 amino acids. CDR3 DNA is the only sequence kept; it has 39 bases, read in frame from the first base. CDR1 and CDR2 (SEHNR, FQNEAQ) derive from the germline V gene (reference sequence). In total, 600 or so healthy bone marrow donors made up the cohort. At the time of sampling, every cohort member was nominally healthy, though immune exposures that went unrecorded were likely present. The donor tested CMV seronegative and was one of the 352 seronegative cohort members. A peripheral blood sample was provided by each donor, and peripheral blood mononuclear cells were used for TCR beta sequencing. Genomic DNA was extracted from the blood cell samples with the Qiagen DNeasy Blood Extraction Kit.

Receptors were amplified or captured by the immunoSEQ multiplex PCR assay. For the multiplex PCR, a mixture combining 60 forward primers for TCR Vbeta segments and 13 reverse primers for TCR Jbeta segments was used. A multiplex PCR assay on genomic DNA amplified the CDR3 region of rearranged TCR beta genes. Amplified TCR beta libraries were sequenced as 87-base-pair reads on the Illumina HiSeq System. Per the source publication's procedure: A later analysis counted about 76 million unique TCR beta chains across the 666 repertoires, and 9.5 million to 11 million of these chains were shared by at least two donors. A nearest-neighbor algorithm error-corrected the raw reads and collapsed the reads into unique sequences, merging closely related sequences to remove PCR and sequencing errors. V, D and J gene segments were assigned by aligning CDR3 sequences to IMGT reference sequences. For a sequence to be retained, a match of at least six nucleotides to both a V gene segment and a J gene segment was required. A rearrangement counted as productive if the CDR3 had no stop codons and remained in frame with V and J, and every other rearrangement counted as non-productive. CDR3 was defined according to IMGT convention as the region running from the second conserved V-encoded cysteine to the conserved J-encoded phenylalanine. In an earlier analysis of more than 550 of the donors, sequences lacking an unambiguous match to a single V gene segment were excluded. An earlier analysis of several hundred of the donors called V segments functional above 56.7% productive rearrangements and segregating when the between-donor standard deviation exceeded 5%. A statistical classification framework was developed to diagnose cytomegalovirus status using the catalog of TCR beta chain sequences. In a later analysis, V and J genes were assigned by comparing TCR nucleotide sequences against IMGT/GENE-DB human TR gene sequences. Using the TCRdist pipeline, a later analysis assigned CDR3 sequences along with most-parsimonious VDJ recombination scenarios. In a later analysis, every TCR beta chain was defined by the combination of its CDR3 amino acid sequence and its V-gene family, and reads without a unique V-gene family were dropped. A later analysis removed 500 to 600 highly shared, low-generation-probability nucleotide sequences to deal with suspected cross-contamination and a sequencing artifact. For each public chain, a later analysis derived a clonal expansion index from normalized ranks of inferred template counts within each repertoire. A later analysis computed generation probabilities with a VDJ recombination model fitted to out-of-frame rearrangements, and checked the results against IGoR. In a later analysis, hypergeometric tests were used to score TCR-TCR, TCR-HLA and TCR-CMV co-occurrence, with a repertoire-size bias correction applied to TCR pairs. To estimate false discovery rates, a later analysis permuted the HLA or CMV assignments 20 times. In a later analysis, co-occurring TCRs were grouped using DBSCAN, with TCRdist sequence similarity added in when clustering inside HLA-allele-positive subsets. Co-occurrence clustering excluded repertoires with fewer than 30,000 or more than 120,000 public chains, plus five with anomalous nucleotide sharing. In its TCRdb copy, this immuneACCESS table keeps in-frame sequences only and misses some clones. Where compared with another copy, unresolved V genes explain less than half of these, and the others have no known cause. V, J and clone size reflect that table, while D and trimming were determined from the DNA. Counted in this sample were approximately 90,000 clones; over 60% of them appeared once. The ten biggest clones cover roughly 3.7% of the sample.

The data originate from a study of cytomegalovirus exposure and HLA in healthy donors (dated 2017 in TCRdb). Concerning the study at large: In an earlier analysis of several hundred of the donors, about 270 Gb of sequence data and roughly 100 million unique TCR beta sequences from roughly 180 million T cells were reported. The number of donors typed differed by locus, with roughly 629-640 for A, B, C, DRB1 and DQB1, over 500 for DQA1, 600 to 610 for DPA1, and approximately 470 for DPB1. To predict cytomegalovirus infection status, the study combined high-throughput TCR immunosequencing, statistical association of individual TCRs with disease status, and machine learning. Every repertoire in the discovery cohort had been generated on one and the same sequencing platform. A handful of DR-DQ haplotypes were handled as single units for association and clustering because linkage in the cohort was strong. Along with the roughly 700-subject first cohort, a separate validation cohort of over 90 different subjects was used. To study patterns of TCR occurrence, a later analysis re-analyzed previously published TCR beta repertoires from 600 to 750 donors and added high-resolution HLA genotyping. In the later analysis, no new phenotypic data were used to find candidate immune exposures; instead, reliance was placed on TCR beta sequences and their occurrence across donors. Donor age, sex, ethnicity and CMV serostatus were compiled together with the repertoire data. Of the roughly 390 genotyped donors, approximately 81% were placed in the genetic ancestry cluster associated with self-reported Caucasian donors. On average, 235,054 unique TCR beta nucleotide sequences were sequenced per donor among about 400 genotyped donors of the cohort, with 15% to 20% of those sequences being non-productive. The T cell repertoires of 666 subjects were profiled by immunosequencing and related to cytomegalovirus serostatus. In an earlier analysis of 500 to 650 of the donors, high-throughput TCR beta sequencing was used to judge whether each TCR beta V gene segment behaved as functional or pseudogenic. Class I and class II HLA loci were covered by the typing at four-digit resolution. Roughly 310 gigabases of sequencing data and tens of millions of unique TCR sequences were included in an early release covering roughly 600 HLA-typed donors. The study was designed to test whether signatures of past pathogen exposure could be identified by cataloging public T cell receptors. A later genetic analysis took genome-wide SNP genotypes for about three fifths of the 666 donors and used that subset as a discovery cohort. On the study overall, not on this receptor specifically: Sequencing depth was assumed to be roughly uniform across donors in the presence/absence analyses, though that assumption may not hold. Assigning TCR associations to individual alleles was difficult when HLA alleles, especially DR and DQ, strongly co-occurred. According to a later genetic analysis, donors in an Asian-associated ancestry cluster had fewer N-insertions in productive TCRs than the approximately 670-donor mean. A group of highly shared sequence variants was considered likely to be a technical artifact of the sequencing pipeline. In a later analysis, TCR association rates were found to vary across HLA loci, with the most associated TCRs seen for DRB1 alleles and the fewest for HLA-C alleles. CMV serostatus was the only immune exposure information available for the cohort. Linkage disequilibrium might explain the correlated functional status among segregating V segments, but an unknown experimental factor could not be excluded. It was suggested by the authors that the approach could potentially be generalized to other disease states and immunological phenotypes. In this cohort, only TCR beta chains were sequenced, and detectable features were limited by the absence of alpha or paired-chain data. A later analysis reported that several top co-occurrence clusters appeared linked to parvovirus B19, influenza, CMV and Epstein-Barr virus. HLA typing was unavailable for some donors at each locus, so association tests used only the typed subset. A later analysis found that HLA-associated TCR beta chains were more clonally expanded and had lower generation probabilities than equally common non-associated chains. Some IMGT-functional V segments, including TRBV6-2 and TRBV6-3, could not be distinguished by the 87-base-pair reads and were therefore excluded. Approximately 16 rarely observed V segments, including chromosome 9 orphons, were excluded from the earlier analysis of a few hundred of the donors because counts were too low. Most CMV-associated TCR beta chains appeared to be HLA-restricted in a later analysis, and the HLA associations seemed to be driven largely by CMV exposure. Three of the identified cytomegalovirus-associated TCR beta chains were confirmed in vitro to be specific for cytomegalovirus antigens. In the study, around 160 TCR beta chains were listed as associated with cytomegalovirus. A further reported finding was that TCR beta sequences accurately predicted the HLA-A and HLA-B alleles for most subjects in the first cohort. A later analysis associated around 16,000 TCR beta sequences with specific HLA alleles at a false discovery rate of 0.05. In both the original and validation cohorts, the classifier was reported to diagnose cytomegalovirus status with high specificity and sensitivity. V-gene and J-gene trimming of TCR beta chains was associated with a missense DCLRE1C variant in a later genetic analysis, and the association was replicated in an independent cohort. An earlier analysis of approximately 540 of the donors showed that most TCR beta V segments appeared in productive rearrangements either about 87% or about 30% of the time, which broadly matched IMGT annotations. While some public TCRs were present in many individuals, most TCR sequences turned up only very rarely across donors.

This sequence was found in a man younger than 45 in good health and CMV-seronegative. The chain is encoded by TRBV7-9 joined to TRBJ2-1; no D gene is confidently identified. The sample taken for sequencing was PBMCs. The CDR3 reads as follows: CSSSSEAYNEQFF. The DNA sequence is TGTTCCAGCAGCTCTGAGGCCTACAATGAGCAGTTCTTC.